Each of the 25 T cell receptor beta chains below was sequenced from the same sample in a study of cytomegalovirus exposure and HLA in healthy donors. PCR amplification relied on 60 Vbeta primers (plus 13 Jbeta primers). Clones were read by immunoSEQ multiplex PCR, and TCRdb kept only the in-frame ones, dropping some. The sample lists 75,000 to 90,000 clones; more than 60% were seen once. Input material: PBMCs. These receptors were obtained from a male donor in good health and CMV-seropositive.

The gene calls are TRBV2 and TRBJ1-1; tentative D call: TRBD1 (6 bases). CDR1 SNHLY and CDR2 FYNNEI come from the germline V gene. V lost 5 bases and J 5 bases, leaving 15 bases between the germline ends. The CDR3 has 14 residues. The CDR3 sequence is CASSIRTEGTEAFF. The DNA of the CDR3 is TGTGCCAGCAGTATAAGGACAGAGGGGACTGAAGCTTTCTTT.

The genes are TRBV5-1 and TRBJ2-7; tentatively, D is TRBD2 (7 bases). CDR1 is SGHRS and CDR2 is YFSETQ in the germline V gene. V dropped 0 bases and J dropped 6 bases, with 22 bases sitting between them. CDR3 length equals 17 residues. As DNA, the CDR3 is TGCGCCAGCAGCTTGGAAGTGGGTGGGGGGGGCTCGAGCGAGCAGTACTTC. Protein: CASSLEVGGGGSSEQYF. Supplemented by reference TRBV5-1 and TRBJ2-7, the full variable domain reads KAGVTQTPRYLIKTRGQQVTLSCSPISGHRSVSWYQQTPGQGLQFLFEYFSETQRNKGNFPGRFSGRQFSNSRSEMNVSTLELGDSALYLCASSLEVGGGGSSEQYFGPGTRLTVT.

CDR3 sequence: CASRLGQYNSPLHF. DNA of the CDR3: TGTGCCAGCAGACTGGGACAGTATAATTCACCCCTCCACTTT. This chain connects TRBV28 to TRBJ1-6; TRBD1 matches at 7 bases. CDR1 and CDR2 (germline): MDHEN, SYDVKM. Unmatched junction bases numbered 3, after V lost 6 bases and J lost 4 bases. The CDR3 is 14 residues long.

This clone was seen a single time. The rearrangement uses TRBV13 and TRBJ1-3; perhaps TRBD1 as D (6 bases). The CDR3 is 16 residues long. The V gene lost 6 bases and the J gene lost 0 bases, with 15 bases spanning the gap. From germline, CDR1 is PRHDT and CDR2 FYEKMQ (reference sequence). CDR3 bases: TGTGCCAGCAGGTACTATCGGACAGTCTCTGGAAACACCATATATTTT. This encodes CASRYYRTVSGNTIYF.

This rearrangement joins TRBV5-6 to TRBJ2-5; TRBD1 aligns across 10 bases. Gene TRBJ2-7 matches the end of the DNA better, so the J call may be wrong. Germline V gene data show CDR1 as SGHDT and CDR2 as YYEEEE. CDR3 length: 14 residues. The CDR3 region has the DNA TGTGCCAGCAGACCTGGACAGGGGGCCTACGAGCAGTACTTC. Translation gives CASRPGQGAYEQYF.

This chain joins TRBV11-2 and TRBJ2-7, with TRBD1 matching 9 bases. CDR3 length: 13 residues. The V segment lost 4 bases and the J segment 5 bases; nucleotides outside the gene matches: 3. Germline CDR1 and CDR2: SGHAT and FQNNGV. In DNA, the CDR3 is TGTGCCAGCAGCTGGGACAGGGACCACGAGCAGTACTTC. Translating it yields CASSWDRDHEQYF.

This rearrangement joins TRBV6-5 to TRBJ1-2; 7 bases align to TRBD1. The junction had 5 bases not matched to a gene; V was cut back by 6 bases and J by 4 bases. The CDR3 spans 13 residues. Germline assignment: CDR1 MNHEY and CDR2 SVGAGI. In DNA, the CDR3 is TGTGCCAGCAGCACAGGGGTAGGCTATGGCTACACCTTC. Translated: CASSTGVGYGYTF.

This clone was detected once. The V call is TRBV6-1, the J call TRBJ2-7, with a weak D call TRBD2 (5 bases). This CDR3 spans 11 amino acids. Trimming shortened V by 7 bases and J by 9 bases, and 13 bases separated the two germline ends. Germline V gene data show CDR1 as MNHNS and CDR2 as SASEGT. The CDR3 protein is CASIQSRGQYF. CDR3 DNA sequence: TGTGCCAGCATCCAGAGCCGGGGGCAGTACTTC.

The chain is built from TRBV30 and TRBJ2-1; a possible D gene is TRBD2 (6 bases). The germline CDR1 and CDR2 sequences are GTSNPN and SVGIG (reference sequence). The germline V and J ends were trimmed by 2 bases and 7 bases, with 12 bases remaining between them. The CDR3 length is 13 residues. The CDR3 nucleotides read TGTGCCTGGAGTAACGGGAGAGGGAATGAGCAGTTCTTC. Translating it yields CAWSNGRGNEQFF.

V and J are TRBV5-1 and TRBJ2-5, with 7 nucleotides matching TRBD1. The V gene's germline CDR1 is SGHRS and CDR2 YFSETQ. The V segment lost 4 bases and the J segment 2 bases; nucleotides outside the gene matches: 2. The CDR3 contains 13 residues. CDR3 sequence (DNA): TGCGCCAGCAGCGTGACAGGGCAAGAGACCCAGTACTTC. Protein: CASSVTGQETQYF.

The chain has TRBV5-5 and TRBJ2-7; 8 bases line up with TRBD2. The CDR3 runs 15 residues. J gave up 2 bases and V 5 bases, and 9 bases lay outside the gene matches. Germline loops: CDR1 SGHKS, CDR2 YYEKEE (reference sequence). CDR3 amino acids: CASSPRGGVTYEQYF. DNA of the CDR3: TGTGCCAGCAGTCCCCGGGGGGGGGTAACCTACGAGCAGTACTTC. The complete variable domain, with remaining parts taken from reference TRBV5-5 and TRBJ2-7, reads DAGVTQSPTHLIKTRGQQVTLRCSPISGHKSVSWYQQVLGQGPQFIFQYYEKEERGRGNFPDRFSARQFPNYSSELNVNALLLGDSALYLCASSPRGGVTYEQYFGPGTRLTVT.

This chain joins TRBV6-5 and TRBJ2-3; no definite D call. V lost 4 bases to trimming and J lost 0 bases, with 11 bases between them. The CDR3 contains 15 residues. The V gene's germline CDR1 is MNHEY and CDR2 SVGAGI. The DNA for the CDR3 is TGTGCCAGCAGTTTGGGCGTTCCTAGCACAGATACGCAGTATTTT. As protein: CASSLGVPSTDTQYF.

This chain joins TRBV2 and TRBJ1-2; D gene uncertain. Per the germline V gene, CDR1 is SNHLY and CDR2 is FYNNEI. This CDR3 has 14 residues. Trimming left V 2 bases short and J 4 bases short, with 11 bases between. The CDR3 sequence is CASSELGSSYGYTF. The CDR3 DNA follows: TGTGCCAGCAGTGAACTAGGAAGTTCCTATGGCTACACCTTC.

This chain joins TRBV6-5 and TRBJ2-7; D not certain. V gave up 2 bases and J gave up 6 bases, with 14 bases separating them. Germline V gene sequence: CDR1 MNHEY, CDR2 SVGAGI. This CDR3 spans 14 amino acids. The CDR3 reads CASSYRVSPGEQYF. In DNA form, the CDR3 reads TGTGCCAGCAGTTACCGCGTTAGCCCCGGCGAGCAGTACTTC.

The chain carries TRBV5-8 and TRBJ2-7, with D possibly being TRBD1 (5 bases). This CDR3 region has 11 residues. Germline CDR1 reads SGHTS; CDR2 reads YDEGEE. Trimming stripped 4 bases from V and 12 bases from J, with 14 bases between. The CDR3: CASSIQVYPYF. The CDR3 coding sequence is TGTGCCAGCAGCATACAGGTTTATCCGTACTTC.

V gene TRBV6-5 combines with J gene TRBJ2-5; TRBD1 agrees at 8 bases. The end of the DNA is better explained by TRBJ2-7, so the J call may be wrong. There are 13 residues in the CDR3. Germline V gene lookup returns CDR1 MNHEY and CDR2 SVGAGI. This chain's CDR3 is CASSYRGWTEQYF. CDR3 nucleotide sequence: TGTGCCAGCAGCTACAGGGGGTGGACCGAGCAGTACTTC.

This clone was detected only a few times. This chain joins TRBV5-6 and TRBJ2-7; tentatively, D is TRBD2 (6 bases). Between the trimmed V and J ends, which lost 3 bases and 4 bases, there was a span of 14 bases. Germline CDR1 and CDR2: SGHDT and YYEEEE. The CDR3 runs to 14 residues. The chain's CDR3 is CASSWGGTYYEQYF. Here the CDR3 DNA reads TGTGCCAGCAGCTGGGGCGGGACGTATTACGAGCAGTACTTC.

This chain uses TRBV19 with TRBJ1-5; maybe TRBD1 (5 bases). V was shortened by 7 bases and J by 9 bases, with 19 bases between the two germline ends. The CDR3 spans 14 residues. CDR1 and CDR2 (germline): LNHDA, SQIVND (reference sequence). CDR3 DNA sequence: TGTGCCAGTACCCCAATGGGGCTCAATGGGCCCCAGCATTTT. Translating gives CASTPMGLNGPQHF.

The chain carries TRBV2 and TRBJ1-5, with 7 bases fitting TRBD1. From germline, CDR1 is SNHLY and CDR2 FYNNEI. The V gene end was trimmed by 6 bases and the J gene end by 7 bases; junction bases not matched to a gene: 9. The CDR3 sequence is 14 residues long. The CDR3 nucleotides read TGTGCCAGCAGCATACAGACAGGGTACCAGCCCCAGCATTTT. It specifies CASSIQTGYQPQHF. Combining the CDR3 with reference TRBV2 and TRBJ1-5 gives the whole variable domain EPEVTQTPSHQVTQMGQEVILRCVPISNHLYFYWYRQILGQKVEFLVSFYNNEISEKSEIFDDQFSVERPDGSNFTLKIRSTKLEDSAMYFCASSIQTGYQPQHFGDGTRLSIL.

V usage is TRBV18 and J usage is TRBJ2-5; D is possibly TRBD2 (6 bases). V shed 2 bases and J shed 4 bases, with 8 bases lying between them. The CDR3 consists of 13 residues. Germline-derived CDR1 and CDR2 are KGHSH and LQKENI. In DNA form, the CDR3 reads TGTGCCAGCTCACCAGATAGCGGAGAGACCCAGTACTTC. It codes for CASSPDSGETQYF.

The CDR3 here is CASSPAGGGGTEAFF. The CDR3 DNA is TGCGCCAGCAGCCCGGCTGGGGGCGGGGGCACTGAAGCTTTCTTT. This chain uses TRBV5-1 with TRBJ1-1; D is possibly TRBD1 (6 bases). The CDR3 totals 15 residues. Per germline, CDR1 SGHRS and CDR2 YFSETQ. V lost 4 bases to trimming and J lost 4 bases, with 17 bases between them.

The chain links TRBV5-6 to TRBJ1-2, with D possibly TRBD1 on 5 matching bases. Germline assignment: CDR1 SGHDT and CDR2 YYEEEE. V lost 1 base, J lost 8 bases, and 15 bases lay in between. The CDR3 contains 14 residues. The chain's CDR3 is CASSLRQGTKGYTF. CDR3 sequence (DNA): TGTGCCAGCAGCTTGAGGCAGGGAACAAAGGGCTACACCTTC.

The genes are TRBV27 and TRBJ2-2; 8 bases line up with TRBD2. There are 17 residues in the CDR3. J lost 3 bases, V lost 5 bases, and 11 bases had no gene match. Looked up from germline, CDR1 is MNHEY and CDR2 is SMNVEV (reference sequence). CDR3 region: CASSPQPGLADTGELFF. The CDR3, as DNA: TGTGCCAGCAGTCCCCAACCAGGACTAGCCGACACCGGGGAGCTGTTTTTT.

The chain combines TRBV6-5 with TRBJ1-4; TRBD1 aligns across 7 bases. Germline assignment: CDR1 MNHEY and CDR2 SVGAGI. J lost 5 bases, V lost 7 bases, and 10 bases had no gene match. The CDR3 is 15 amino acids. CDR3 nucleotides: TGTGCCAGCAACGGCCGGGACAGCGTGAATGAAAAACTGTTTTTT. Amino acid sequence: CASNGRDSVNEKLFF.

The rearrangement uses TRBV19 and TRBJ1-5, with TRBD1 matching over 7 bases. The CDR3 covers 14 residues. The germline V gene has CDR1 LNHDA and CDR2 SQIVND (reference sequence). V was clipped by 3 bases and J by 3 bases; unmatched bases: 2. CDR3 amino acids: CASSMDRPNQPQHF. The CDR3 coding sequence is TGTGCCAGTAGTATGGACAGGCCCAATCAGCCCCAGCATTTT.